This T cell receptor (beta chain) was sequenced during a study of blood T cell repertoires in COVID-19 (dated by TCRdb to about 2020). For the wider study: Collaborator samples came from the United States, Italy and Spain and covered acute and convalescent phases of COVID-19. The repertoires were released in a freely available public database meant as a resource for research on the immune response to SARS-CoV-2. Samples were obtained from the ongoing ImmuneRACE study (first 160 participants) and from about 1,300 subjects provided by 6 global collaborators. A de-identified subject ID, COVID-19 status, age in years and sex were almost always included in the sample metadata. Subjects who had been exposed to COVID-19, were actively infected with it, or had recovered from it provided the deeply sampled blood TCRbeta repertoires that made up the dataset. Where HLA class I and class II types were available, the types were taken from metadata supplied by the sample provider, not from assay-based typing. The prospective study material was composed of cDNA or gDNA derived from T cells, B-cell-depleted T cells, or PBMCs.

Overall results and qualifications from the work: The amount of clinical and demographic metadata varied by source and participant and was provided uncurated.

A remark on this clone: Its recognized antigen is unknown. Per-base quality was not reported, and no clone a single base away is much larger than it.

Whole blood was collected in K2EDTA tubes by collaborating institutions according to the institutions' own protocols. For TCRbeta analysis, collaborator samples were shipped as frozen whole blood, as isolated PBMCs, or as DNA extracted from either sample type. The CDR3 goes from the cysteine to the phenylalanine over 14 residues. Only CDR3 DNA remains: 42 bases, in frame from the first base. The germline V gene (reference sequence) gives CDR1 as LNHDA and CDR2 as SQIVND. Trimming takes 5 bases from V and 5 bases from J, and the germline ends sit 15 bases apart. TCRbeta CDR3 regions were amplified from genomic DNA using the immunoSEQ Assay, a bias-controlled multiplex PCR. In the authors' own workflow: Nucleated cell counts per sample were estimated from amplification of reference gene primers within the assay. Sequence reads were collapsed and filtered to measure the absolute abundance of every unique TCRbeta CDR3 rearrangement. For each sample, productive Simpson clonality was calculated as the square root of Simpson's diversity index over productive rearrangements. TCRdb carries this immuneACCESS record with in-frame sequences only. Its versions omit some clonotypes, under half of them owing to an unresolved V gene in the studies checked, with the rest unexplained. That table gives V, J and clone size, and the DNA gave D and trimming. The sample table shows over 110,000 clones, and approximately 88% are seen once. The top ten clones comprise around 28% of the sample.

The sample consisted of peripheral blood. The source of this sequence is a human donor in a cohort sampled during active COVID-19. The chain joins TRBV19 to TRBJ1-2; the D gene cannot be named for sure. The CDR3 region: CASSPRTVPYGYTF. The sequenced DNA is TGTGCCAGTAGTCCGCGTACAGTTCCTTATGGCTACACCTTC.